Sequencing of this TCR beta chain was carried out in a study of T-cell reconstitution after alpha-beta-depleted transplantation in children. During its preparation, the TCRbeta library received unique molecular identifiers. TCRdb fed the PCR reads into MiXCR, producing one record per CDR3 protein. Of tens of thousands of distinct CDR3 sequences in the sample, 4.9% were seen once. The V gene lost 2 bases and the J gene lost 5 bases, with 12 bases spanning the gap. Germline CDR1 and CDR2: SGHVS and FQNEAQ. The CDR3 sequence is 14 residues long. Findings of the study overall: Reported findings indicate that, about two months after transplant, alpha-beta T cells came from several hundred expanded clones, which were derived from non-depleted graft cells. Diversity and T-cell counts at one year after transplant derived mostly from new T cells. After transplant, high TCRbeta diversity at day 60 in some patients arose from surviving recipient T cells and thymic progenitors.

This clonotype was found many times. Its antigen is currently unknown. Sequenced here: PBMCs, mostly from graft donor cells, sampled 180 days after TCRalphabeta/CD19-depleted stem cell transplant. This receptor was obtained from a boy under two years old who had a stem cell transplant for acute myeloid leukemia, so the T cells may come from the graft donor. The genes are TRBV7-8 and TRBJ2-5; D uncertain. Here the CDR3 DNA reads TGTGCCAGCAGCTTATGCAGTCCGTGTGAGACCCAGTACTTC. This sequence encodes CASSLCSPCETQYF.